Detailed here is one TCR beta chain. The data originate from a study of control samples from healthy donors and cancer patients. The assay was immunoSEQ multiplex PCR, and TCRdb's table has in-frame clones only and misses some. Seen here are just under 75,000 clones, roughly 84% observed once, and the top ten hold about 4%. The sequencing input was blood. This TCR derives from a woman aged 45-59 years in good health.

DNA for the CDR3: TGTGCCAGCAGCTTGGGACAGAACAAGCAGTACTTC. It is translated as CASSLGQNKQYF. This sequence joins TRBV13 and TRBJ2-7; TRBD1 matches 7 bases. There are 12 residues in the CDR3. Trimming took 3 bases from V and 8 from J; bases not matched to a gene: 4. Germline V gene lookup returns CDR1 PRHDT and CDR2 FYEKMQ (reference sequence).